A selection of T cell receptor beta chains follows, all from one sample in a study of T cells in Graves' hyperthyroidism and ophthalmopathy. TCRdb re-called the multiplex PCR reads with MiXCR, one entry per CDR3 protein. The sample gives around 300,000 distinct CDR3 sequences, approximately 23% of which show up once; around 65% is in the top ten. Material for sequencing was blood. All receptors derive from a young man with Graves' ophthalmopathy. Each CDR3 is given with its conserved first and last residue. D genes are given only for firm matches. Rows give clone size only sometimes, using once, few, many, or a class for an expanded clone.

TRBJ2-7 . . TRBV28 TGTGCCAGCAAGTACCCGGGAGACTACGAGCAGTACTTC CASKYPGDYEQYF
TRBJ2-3 few TRBD1 TRBV11-3 TGTGCCAGCAGCTTCGGGACAGGGGGCAGAGATACGCAGTATTTT CASSFGTGGRDTQYF
TRBJ1-2 . TRBD1 TRBV28 TGTGCCAGCAGACGGACAGGGGATTACTATGGCTACACCTTC CASRRTGDYYGYTF
TRBJ2-7 few TRBD1 TRBV7-2 TGTGCCAGCAGCAAGACAGGGGGCAATTTAGCCGAGCAGTACTTC CASSKTGGNLAEQYF
TRBJ2-4 . TRBD1 TRBV5-6 TGTGCCAGCAGCTTGGTGGGTATGGGTGGGACAGGTCTCCAAGGAGCCAAAAACATTCAGTACTTC CASSLVGMGGTGLQGAKNIQYF
TRBJ2-7 . TRBD1 TRBV28 TGTGCCAGCAGCCAATCCGGGACAGTCCCGTACGAGCAGTACTTC CASSQSGTVPYEQYF
TRBJ2-3 few . TRBV3-1 TGTGCCAGCAGCCAAGTTAGGGGGAGAGATACGCAGTATTTT CASSQVRGRDTQYF
TRBJ2-1 . . TRBV20-1 TGCAGTGCTATACCTCTGGGCAGAGACTCCTACAATGAGCAGTTCTTC CSAIPLGRDSYNEQFF
TRBJ2-1 few TRBD1 TRBV4-1 TGCGCCAGCAGCCAAGGGGACAGGGACGCGAATGAGCAGTTCTTC CASSQGDRDANEQFF
TRBJ2-1 few . TRBV24-1 TGTGCCACCAGTGACCCTCGTAAGGGCTCCTACAATGAGCAGTTCTTC CATSDPRKGSYNEQFF
TRBJ1-1 few . TRBV4-1 TGCGCCAGCAGCCAAGGATATATACGTCGTTGGGGGAACGGTGAAGCTTTCTTT CASSQGYIRRWGNGEAFF
TRBJ2-5 few TRBD2 TRBV6-6 TGTGCCAGCAGTTACGGGACTAGCGGGGTCCAAGAGACCCAGTACTTC CASSYGTSGVQETQYF
TRBJ1-1 . . TRBV11-3 TGTGCCAGCAGCTTAGAGGCAGGGAGAGCTGAAGCTTTCTTT CASSLEAGRAEAFF
TRBJ1-2 . . TRBV6-5 TGTGCCAGCAGTTCCCCCCTGTTATTACGCCCCGGAGGTCCGAACTATGGCTACACCTTC CASSSPLLLRPGGPNYGYTF
TRBJ1-6 few . TRBV28 TGCGCGGCCTCGGGGTCCCGTGAGAGTTCACCCCTCCACTTT CAASGSRESSPLHF
TRBJ2-1 many TRBD2 TRBV2 TGTGCCAGCAGTTACCGCGGGGAGCGGGGGTACAATGAGCAGTTCTTC CASSYRGERGYNEQFF
TRBJ2-1 many . TRBV12-3/TRBV12-4 TGTGCCAGCAGAAGACCACCTCAGGACGCAAACTCCTACAATGAGCAGTTCTTC CASRRPPQDANSYNEQFF